This T cell receptor (beta chain) stems from a study of tumor and adjacent non-tumor tissue in lung cancer. In the study overall: Stage I to III disease affected about nine men and roughly five women aged about 31 to 85. The study, taken as a whole, reports: Significantly higher TCR diversity was found in tumor than normal lung. Shorter survival was associated with higher TCR diversity in tumors. Normal lung showed higher cumulative top 100 clone frequency than tumor.

Worth noting for this clonotype: Its antigen is not known. One junction end disagrees with the germline gene, perhaps due to a read error.

No cell sorting was done before RNA was extracted from the tissue. The CDR3 spans 12 residues. CDR1 and CDR2 from the germline V gene are SQVTM and ANQGSEA. The library came from three nested PCR rounds adapted from ARM-PCR protocols. MiXCR, applied by TCRdb to the multiplex PCR reads, yields one record per CDR3 protein. The sample includes about 75,000 distinct CDR3 sequences, over 70% of them seen just once. The TCR sequence derives from a woman between 50 and 59 years old with non-small cell lung cancer. Sequenced: lung tumor tissue. The rearrangement uses TRBV29-1 and TRBJ2-7, with D hard to call. CDR3: CSVKAQSYEQSF. CDR3 sequence (DNA): TGCAGCGTGAAGGCGCAGAGCTACGAGCAGTCTTTC.